This TCR beta chain was captured in a study of neurological immune-mediated disorders. J was trimmed by 9 bases and V by 0 bases; bases with no gene match: 4. CDR3 length: 15 amino acids. 5'RACE with 10-nucleotide random UMIs generated the cDNA. Whenever a sequencing run was performed, it yielded over 180 million TCR-beta sequences from 15-18 subjects. MiXCR was run by TCRdb on the 5' RACE reads, yielding one entry per CDR3 protein. The sample has tens of thousands of distinct CDR3 sequences; 3% to 3.5% are singletons. The sample holds many counts of this clonotype. The sequence was collected from a man between 35 and 55 years old with multiple sclerosis. Source material: PBMCs. This chain joins TRBV12-3 or TRBV12-4 and TRBJ2-1, with 11 bases matching TRBD2. Written as DNA, the CDR3 is TGTGCCAGCAGTTTAGCTAGCGGGGGGGCCTTTGAGCAGTTCTTC. Translating gives CASSLASGGAFEQFF.